What follows are 14 T cell receptor beta chains derived from one specimen sequenced in a study of blood T cell repertoires in COVID-19. The data were produced by immunoSEQ multiplex PCR, yet TCRdb's version contains in-frame clones alone and is incomplete. This table holds roughly 260,000 clones, approximately 82% found once. The sequencing sample was made of peripheral blood. Source of these receptors: an elderly woman with active or convalescent COVID-19.

The CDR3 region has the DNA TGTGCCAGCAGCATACCAGGGGGCGCCGGGGAGCTGTTTTTT. Translating it yields CASSIPGGAGELFF. This chain links TRBV5-4 with TRBJ2-2, with 8 nucleotides matching TRBD1. CDR3 length: 14 amino acids. CDR1 is SGHNT, CDR2 YYREEE, per germline (reference sequence). J was trimmed by 6 bases and V by 4 bases; bases with no gene match: 5.

The gene calls are TRBV28 and TRBJ1-5; D is ambiguous. V was cut by 9 bases and J by 0 bases, with 3 bases left in between. Per the germline V gene, CDR1 is MDHEN and CDR2 is SYDVKM. The CDR3 sequence is 11 residues long. The CDR3 spells CASHSNQPQHF. CDR3 bases: TGTGCCAGTCATAGCAATCAGCCCCAGCATTTT.

The V gene is TRBV3-1 (or the pseudogene TRBV3-2), the J gene TRBJ1-5; a weak D match, TRBD1 (5 bases). The germline CDR1 and CDR2 sequences are LGHDT and YNNKEL (reference sequence). CDR3 length: 14 amino acids. The ends were cut back, 2 bases at V and 1 base at J, with 6 bases in the middle. The chain's CDR3 is CASSQRGSNQPQHF. The CDR3 DNA reads TGTGCCAGCAGCCAAAGGGGCAGCAATCAGCCCCAGCATTTT.

The chain links TRBV5-1 to TRBJ1-2; tentatively, D is TRBD1 (5 bases). V shed 0 bases and J shed 6 bases, with 12 bases lying between them. CDR1 SGHRS and CDR2 YFSETQ come from the germline V gene. This CDR3 is built from 14 residues. CDR3 nucleotide sequence: TGCGCCAGCAGCTTGGCTGGGGGAGGTCATGGCTACACCTTC. It specifies CASSLAGGGHGYTF.

The chain links TRBV2 to TRBJ2-7, with 9 bases lining up with TRBD2. CDR3 length: 12 residues. V lost 6 bases to trimming and J lost 5 bases; unmatched junction nucleotides: 2. Germline-derived CDR1 and CDR2 are SNHLY and FYNNEI. The CDR3: CASRTSGDEQYF. The CDR3 DNA sequence: TGTGCCAGCAGGACTAGCGGAGACGAGCAGTACTTC.

This rearrangement joins TRBV7-9 to TRBJ1-4; possible D gene TRBD1, 5 bases. V was cut by 5 bases and J by 4 bases, with 17 bases left in between. CDR1 and CDR2 (germline): SEHNR, FQNEAQ (reference sequence). This CDR3 has 16 residues. The CDR3 DNA follows: TGTGCCAGCAGCCCGATTGATGCAGGGAATAATGAAAAACTGTTTTTT. Translating gives CASSPIDAGNNEKLFF.

The rearrangement uses TRBV18 and TRBJ2-1; D not resolved. Trimming left V 3 bases short and J 0 bases short, with 12 bases between. There are 16 residues in the CDR3. Per the germline V gene, CDR1 is KGHSH and CDR2 is LQKENI. The CDR3 spells CASSPYDASSYNEQFF. Here the CDR3 DNA reads TGTGCCAGCTCACCTTACGATGCGAGCTCCTACAATGAGCAGTTCTTC. Full variable domain (missing parts from reference TRBV18 and TRBJ2-1): NAGVMQNPRHLVRRRGQEARLRCSPMKGHSHVYWYRQLPEEGLKFMVYLQKENIIDESGMPKERFSAEFPKEGPSILRIQQVVRGDSAAYFCASSPYDASSYNEQFFGPGTRLTVL.

This chain joins TRBV5-1 and TRBJ1-1; 10 positions agree with TRBD1. From germline, CDR1 is SGHRS and CDR2 YFSETQ. CDR3 length: 16 residues. J gave up 5 bases and V 0 bases, and 7 bases lay outside the gene matches. The CDR3 coding sequence is TGCGCCAGCAGCTTGGTGACAGGGGGCACGGGGACTGAAGCTTTCTTT. Translating it yields CASSLVTGGTGTEAFF.

V usage is TRBV18 and J usage is TRBJ2-1; 11 bases map to TRBD2. The CDR3 contains 16 residues. In germline, CDR1 is KGHSH, CDR2 LQKENI. V trimming: 0 bases; J trimming: 5 bases; junction bases outside the gene matches: 3. CDR3 loop: CASSPPGTSGHNEQFF. The CDR3 DNA reads as TGTGCCAGCTCACCACCTGGGACTAGCGGACACAATGAGCAGTTCTTC.

The chain employs TRBV5-4 and TRBJ2-3, with TRBD2 matching over 10 bases. The CDR3 spans 16 residues. Germline CDR1 and CDR2: SGHNT and YYREEE (reference sequence). V shed 3 bases, J shed 4 bases, and the junction held 8 bases outside the gene matches. The CDR3 loop reads CASSWKETSGADTQYF. CDR3 DNA sequence: TGTGCCAGCAGCTGGAAGGAAACTAGCGGGGCAGATACGCAGTATTTT.

V and J are TRBV2 and TRBJ2-5; D remains ambiguous. V lost 3 bases and J 2 bases, leaving 10 bases between the germline ends. Germline V gene data show CDR1 as SNHLY and CDR2 as FYNNEI. The CDR3 covers 14 residues. The CDR3 DNA reads TGTGCCAGCAGTGAGAGGAGCGAGCAAGAGACCCAGTACTTC. Protein sequence: CASSERSEQETQYF.

This rearrangement joins TRBV20-1 to TRBJ2-5; D possibly corresponds to TRBD1 (5 bases). Trimming left V 0 bases short and J 9 bases short, with 8 bases between. The germline CDR1 and CDR2 sequences are DFQATT and SNEGSKA (reference sequence). CDR3 size: 11 residues. In DNA form, the CDR3 reads TGCAGTGCTAGAGAAGGGGCGGCCCAGTACTTC. Protein: CSAREGAAQYF.

This clone was observed a single time. Its ends do not fully match the called genes, so a read error is possible. V and J are TRBV19 and TRBJ2-1; a weak D match, TRBD1 (6 bases). Germline-derived CDR1 and CDR2 are LNHDA and SQIVND (reference sequence). The CDR3 has 13 residues. The CDR3 nucleotides read TGTGCCAGTAGGGGGGCGTCCTATAATGAGCAGTTCTTC. This translates into CASRGASYNEQFF.

The CDR3 nucleotides are TGTGCCAGCAGTTACGGGACAGCTGAAGCTTTCTTT. This translates into CASSYGTAEAFF. The chain combines TRBV6-5 with TRBJ1-1; 7 bases fit TRBD1. Germline V CDR1 and CDR2: MNHEY, SVGAGI. Trimming removed 2 bases from V and 6 bases from J; junction bases left unmatched: 0. The CDR3 is made up of 12 amino acids.